This paragraph covers one TCR beta chain sequence. Its specificity is not known. These data are taken from a study of T cell repertoires in cytomegalovirus infection. Study-wide background: Public TCR beta signatures were indicative of both CMV infection and a matching HLA type.

TCRdb reprocessed the reads with MiXCR, giving one entry per CDR3 protein. The table lists around 770,000 distinct CDR3 sequences, 25% to 35% of them singletons. The germline V gene has CDR1 LGHNA and CDR2 YNFKEQ. The V gene lost 3 bases and the J gene lost 0 bases, with 8 bases spanning the gap. The CDR3 length is 15 residues. The sequences come from cultured CD8+ T cells from PBMCs, collected from culture after CMV antigen stimulation. The chain carries TRBV4-2 and TRBJ1-4; D unresolved. This receptor was obtained from a human donor in good health (CMV status not recorded). Some clones in this sample may be carry-over from other donors' samples. The chain's CDR3 is CASSHRGSTNEKLFF. CDR3 DNA sequence: TGTGCCAGCAGCCACCGGGGTTCAACTAATGAAAAACTGTTTTTT.